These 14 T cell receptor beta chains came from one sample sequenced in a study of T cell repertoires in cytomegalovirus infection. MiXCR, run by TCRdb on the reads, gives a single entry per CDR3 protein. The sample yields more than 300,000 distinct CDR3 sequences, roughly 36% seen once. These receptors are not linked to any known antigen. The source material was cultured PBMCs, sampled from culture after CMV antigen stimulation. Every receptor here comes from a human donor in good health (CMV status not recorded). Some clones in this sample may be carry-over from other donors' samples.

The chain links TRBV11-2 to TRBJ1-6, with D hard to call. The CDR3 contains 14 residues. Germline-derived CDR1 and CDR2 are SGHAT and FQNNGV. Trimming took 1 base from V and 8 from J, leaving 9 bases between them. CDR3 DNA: TGTGCCAGCAGCTTAGCCAGTCCCCATTCACCCCTCCACTTT. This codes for CASSLASPHSPLHF. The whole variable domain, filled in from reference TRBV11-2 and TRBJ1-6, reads EAGVAQSPRYKIIEKRQSVAFWCNPISGHATLYWYQQILGQGPKLLIQFQNNGVVDDSQLPKDRFSAERLKGVDSTLKIQPAKLEDSAVYLCASSLASPHSPLHFGNGTRLTVT.

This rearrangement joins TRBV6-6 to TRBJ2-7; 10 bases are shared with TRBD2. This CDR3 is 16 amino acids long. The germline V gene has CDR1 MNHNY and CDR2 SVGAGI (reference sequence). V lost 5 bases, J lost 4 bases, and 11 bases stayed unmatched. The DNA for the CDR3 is TGTGCCAGCAGTCAGAAAGCGGGAGGGCCGGGGTACGAGCAGTACTTC. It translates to CASSQKAGGPGYEQYF.

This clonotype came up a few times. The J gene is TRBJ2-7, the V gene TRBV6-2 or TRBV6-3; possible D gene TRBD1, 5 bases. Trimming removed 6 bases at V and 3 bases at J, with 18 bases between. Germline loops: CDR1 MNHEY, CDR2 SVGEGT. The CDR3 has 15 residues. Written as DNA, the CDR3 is TGTGCCAGCAGGATGGGGCGAGCTAATCACTACGAGCAGTACTTC. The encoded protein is CASRMGRANHYEQYF.

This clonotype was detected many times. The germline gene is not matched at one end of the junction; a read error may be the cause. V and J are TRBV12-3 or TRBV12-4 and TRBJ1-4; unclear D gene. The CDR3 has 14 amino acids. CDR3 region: CASSLAGVNEKLFF. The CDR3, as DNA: TGTGCCAGCAGCTTAGCCGGGGTGAATGAAAAACTGTTTTTT.

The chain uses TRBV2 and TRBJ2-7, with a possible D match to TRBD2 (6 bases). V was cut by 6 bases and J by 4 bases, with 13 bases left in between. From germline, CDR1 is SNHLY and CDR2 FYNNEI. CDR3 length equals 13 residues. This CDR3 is CASRGTGEYEQYF. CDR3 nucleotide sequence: TGTGCCAGCAGGGGGACGGGAGAATACGAGCAGTACTTC.

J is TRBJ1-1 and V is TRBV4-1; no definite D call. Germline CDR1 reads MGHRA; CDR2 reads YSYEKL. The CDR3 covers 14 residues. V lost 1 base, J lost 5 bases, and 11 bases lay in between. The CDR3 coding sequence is TGCGCCAGCAGCCAAGCGGCTTCTGGGACTGAAGCTTTCTTT. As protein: CASSQAASGTEAFF.

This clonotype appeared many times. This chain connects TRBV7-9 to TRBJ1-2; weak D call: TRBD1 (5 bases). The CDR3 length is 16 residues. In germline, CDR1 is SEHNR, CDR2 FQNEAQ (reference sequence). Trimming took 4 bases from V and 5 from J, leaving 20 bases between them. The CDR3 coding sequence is TGTGCCAGCAGCTGGGGACGGAGTCCTTATACGTATGGCTACACCTTC. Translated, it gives CASSWGRSPYTYGYTF. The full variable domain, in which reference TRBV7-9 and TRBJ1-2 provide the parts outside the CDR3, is DTGVSQNPRHKITKRGQNVTFRCDPISEHNRLYWYRQTLGQGPEFLTYFQNEAQLEKSRLLSDRFSAERPKGSFSTLEIQRTEQGDSAMYLCASSWGRSPYTYGYTFGSGTRLTVV.

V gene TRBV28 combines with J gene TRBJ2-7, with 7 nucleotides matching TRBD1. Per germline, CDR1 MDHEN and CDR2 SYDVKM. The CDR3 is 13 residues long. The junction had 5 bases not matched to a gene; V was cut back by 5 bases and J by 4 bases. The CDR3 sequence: CASSPRTGYEQYF. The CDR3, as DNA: TGTGCCAGCAGTCCCCGGACAGGATACGAGCAGTACTTC.

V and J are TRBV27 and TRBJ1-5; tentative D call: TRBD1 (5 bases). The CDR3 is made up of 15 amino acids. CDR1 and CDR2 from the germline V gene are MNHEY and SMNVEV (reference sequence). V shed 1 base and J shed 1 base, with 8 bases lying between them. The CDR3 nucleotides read TGTGCCAGCAGTTTATTAGGGGAAAGCAATCAGCCCCAGCATTTT. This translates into CASSLLGESNQPQHF.

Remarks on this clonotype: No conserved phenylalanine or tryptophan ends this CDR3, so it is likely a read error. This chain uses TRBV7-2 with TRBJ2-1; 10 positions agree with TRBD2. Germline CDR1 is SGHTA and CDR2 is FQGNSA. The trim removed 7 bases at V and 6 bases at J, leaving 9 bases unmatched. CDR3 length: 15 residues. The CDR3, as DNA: TGTGCCAGCACCCACCAAGCGGGAGGGATCAATGAGCAGTTCTAC. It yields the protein CASTHQAGGINEQFY.

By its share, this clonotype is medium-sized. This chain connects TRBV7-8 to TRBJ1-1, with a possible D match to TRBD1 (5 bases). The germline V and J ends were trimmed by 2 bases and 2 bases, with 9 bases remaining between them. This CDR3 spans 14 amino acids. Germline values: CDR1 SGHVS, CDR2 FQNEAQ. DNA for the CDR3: TGTGCCAGCAGCTTATCAGGGTCTAACACTGAAGCTTTCTTT. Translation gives CASSLSGSNTEAFF.

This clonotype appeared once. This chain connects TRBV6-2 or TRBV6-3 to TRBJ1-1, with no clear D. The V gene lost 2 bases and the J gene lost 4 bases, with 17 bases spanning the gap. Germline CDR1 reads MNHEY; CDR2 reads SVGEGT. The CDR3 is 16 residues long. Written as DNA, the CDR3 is TGTGCCAGCAGTTACGCGTCAATTGGAACCGCCACTGAAGCTTTCTTT. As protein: CASSYASIGTATEAFF.

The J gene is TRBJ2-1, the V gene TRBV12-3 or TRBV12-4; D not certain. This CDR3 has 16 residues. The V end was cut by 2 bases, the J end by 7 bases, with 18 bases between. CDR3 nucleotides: TGTGCCAGCAGTTTATCCCTAGGGCTAGTCACGAATGAGCAGTTCTTC. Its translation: CASSLSLGLVTNEQFF.

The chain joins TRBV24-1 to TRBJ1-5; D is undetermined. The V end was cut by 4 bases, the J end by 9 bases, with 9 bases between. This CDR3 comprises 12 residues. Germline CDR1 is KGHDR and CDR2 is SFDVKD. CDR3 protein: CATSETGWPQHF. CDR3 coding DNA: TGTGCCACCAGTGAAACGGGTTGGCCCCAGCATTTT.